The T cell receptor (beta chain) under discussion was sequenced for a study of cytomegalovirus exposure and HLA in healthy donors listed by TCRdb under 2017. Describing the broader study: An earlier analysis of 550 to 700 of the donors reported 250 to 300 Gb of sequence data and some 120 million unique TCR beta sequences from 150 million to 200 million T cells. Roughly 290 gigabases of sequencing data and 91 million or so unique TCR sequences made up an early release that covered several hundred HLA-typed donors. Of the roughly 410 genotyped donors, roughly 76% were placed in the genetic ancestry cluster associated with self-reported Caucasian donors. The aim of the study was to test whether cataloging public T cell receptors could identify signatures of past pathogen exposure. Using immunosequencing, the study profiled T cell repertoires from about 650 subjects and related those repertoires to cytomegalovirus serostatus. A separate validation cohort of roughly 130 different subjects was used in addition to the approximately 640-subject first cohort. High-throughput TCR immunosequencing, statistical association of individual TCRs with disease status, and machine learning were combined to predict cytomegalovirus infection status. A later analysis re-examined previously published TCR beta repertoires from about 670 donors and added high-resolution HLA genotyping to investigate patterns of TCR occurrence. Rather than using new phenotypic data, the later analysis identified candidate immune exposures from TCR beta sequences and from how often those sequences occurred across donors. To decide whether each TCR beta V gene segment behaved as functional or pseudogenic, an earlier analysis of approximately 590 of the donors relied on high-throughput TCR beta sequencing. Alongside the repertoire data, information on donor age, sex, ethnicity and CMV serostatus was compiled. A later genetic analysis used genome-wide SNP genotypes for about 60% of the roughly 700 donors, treating that subset as a discovery cohort. Every repertoire in the discovery cohort had been generated on one and the same sequencing platform. Class I and class II HLA loci were covered by the typing at four-digit resolution. The number of typed donors differed by locus: roughly 629-640 for A, B, C, DRB1 and DQB1; 500 to 550 for DQA1; approximately 600 for DPA1; and around 470 for DPB1. Five DR-DQ haplotypes were handled as single units for association and clustering, since linkage in the cohort was strong. On average, around 200,000 unique TCR beta nucleotide sequences were sequenced per donor among several hundred genotyped donors of the cohort, with roughly a sixth of those sequences being non-productive.

From V the trimming removes 4 bases and from J it removes 4 bases, while the gene matches leave 11 bases of the junction unaccounted for. The CDR3 contains 16 residues, cysteine and phenylalanine counted. The kept DNA is CDR3 alone, 48 bases in frame from the first base. In the germline V gene (reference sequence), CDR1 corresponds to MNHNY and CDR2 to SVGAGI. Receptors were amplified or captured by the immunoSEQ multiplex PCR assay. For the multiplex PCR, a mixture combining 60 forward primers for TCR Vbeta segments and 13 reverse primers for TCR Jbeta segments was used. The CDR3 region of rearranged TCR beta genes was amplified from genomic DNA with a multiplex PCR assay. Amplified TCR beta libraries were sequenced as 87-base-pair reads on the Illumina HiSeq System. On the study's bioinformatics: A later analysis counted about 82 million unique TCR beta chains across the roughly 700 repertoires, and some 12 million of these chains were shared by at least two donors. To remove PCR and sequencing errors, raw reads were error-corrected and collapsed into unique sequences using a nearest-neighbor algorithm that merged closely related sequences. V, D and J gene segments were assigned by aligning CDR3 sequences to IMGT reference sequences. Each retained sequence needed at least a six-nucleotide match to both a V gene segment and a J gene segment. Rearrangements were called productive when the CDR3 lacked stop codons and stayed in frame with V and J; all others were non-productive. Following IMGT convention, CDR3 was defined as the stretch from the second conserved V-encoded cysteine up to the conserved J-encoded phenylalanine. In an earlier analysis of around 570 of the donors, sequences lacking an unambiguous match to a single V gene segment were excluded. An earlier analysis of 587 of the donors classified V segments as functional when productive rearrangements were above 56.7% and as segregating when the standard deviation between donors was above 5%. To diagnose cytomegalovirus status from the catalog of TCR beta chain sequences, a statistical classification framework was built. In a later analysis, V and J genes were assigned by comparing TCR nucleotide sequences against IMGT/GENE-DB human TR gene sequences. A later analysis assigned CDR3 sequences and most-parsimonious VDJ recombination scenarios with the TCRdist pipeline. In a later analysis, each TCR beta chain was defined by its CDR3 amino acid sequence together with its V-gene family, and reads lacking a unique V-gene family were excluded. As a way to deal with suspected cross-contamination and a sequencing artifact, a later analysis dropped 450 to 600 nucleotide sequences that were highly shared and had low generation probability. In a later analysis, a clonal expansion index was calculated for each public chain from normalized within-repertoire ranks of inferred template counts. In a later analysis, generation probabilities were computed with a VDJ recombination model fitted to out-of-frame rearrangements, and the resulting probabilities were checked against IGoR. A later analysis scored TCR-TCR, TCR-HLA and TCR-CMV co-occurrence with hypergeometric tests, applying a repertoire-size bias correction to TCR pairs. False discovery rates were estimated in a later analysis by permuting HLA or CMV assignments 20 times. In a later analysis, co-occurring TCRs were grouped with DBSCAN, and TCRdist sequence similarity was added when clustering was performed within HLA-allele-positive subsets. Repertoires with fewer than 30,000 or more than 120,000 public chains were left out of co-occurrence clustering, as were several repertoires with anomalous nucleotide sharing. Here the immuneACCESS table is served through TCRdb, limited to in-frame sequences with V and J called. Missing clones are a known gap in these copies; in checked studies unresolved V genes cover under half, and the rest lacks a known reason. V and J calls plus clone size are reproduced from that table; the DNA served to infer D and trimming. This sample is represented by around 120,000 clones; around three quarters of them were singletons. The biggest ten clones account for 3% to 4% of the sample.

Comment on this clone: Its antigen target is currently unknown. No base quality information exists; no much larger clone differs at one position.

In total, just over 650 healthy bone marrow donors made up the cohort. At the time of sampling, all cohort members were nominally healthy, though unrecorded immune exposures were likely present. The donor tested CMV seronegative and was one of the 352 seronegative cohort members. A peripheral blood sample was provided by each donor, and peripheral blood mononuclear cells were used for TCR beta sequencing. The Qiagen DNeasy Blood Extraction Kit was used to extract genomic DNA from the blood cell samples. Overall study outcomes, separate from this receptor: The study listed 164 TCR beta chains as associated with cytomegalovirus. A further reported finding was that TCR beta sequences accurately predicted the HLA-A and HLA-B alleles for most subjects in the first cohort. Only TCR beta chains were sequenced in this cohort, and the absence of alpha or paired-chain data limited detectable features. In vitro tests confirmed that a few of the cytomegalovirus-associated TCR beta chains recognize cytomegalovirus antigens. Some IMGT-functional V segments, including TRBV6-2 and TRBV6-3, could not be distinguished by the 87-base-pair reads and were therefore excluded. Roughly uniform sequencing depth across donors was assumed in presence/absence analyses, although this assumption may not hold. A later analysis found that TCR association rates varied across HLA loci, with DRB1 alleles showing the most associated TCRs and HLA-C alleles the fewest. Cytomegalovirus status was reported to be diagnosed by the classifier with high specificity and sensitivity in both the original and validation cohorts. According to a later genetic analysis, donors in an Asian-associated ancestry cluster had fewer N-insertions in productive TCRs than the approximately 670-donor mean. In a later analysis, some 18,000 TCR beta sequences were associated with specific HLA alleles at a false discovery rate of 0.05. CMV serostatus was the only immune exposure information available for the cohort. A group of highly shared sequence variants was considered likely to be a technical artifact of the sequencing pipeline. Broadly in line with IMGT annotations, most TCR beta V segments showed up in productive rearrangements about 87% or about 30% of the time in an earlier analysis of several hundred of the donors. HLA typing was unavailable for some donors at each locus, so association tests used only the typed subset. Because counts were too low, approximately 18 rarely observed V segments, including chromosome 9 orphons, were excluded from the earlier analysis of under 650 of the donors. While some public TCRs were present in many individuals, most TCR sequences turned up only very rarely across donors. Linkage disequilibrium might explain the correlated functional status among segregating V segments, but an unknown experimental factor could not be ruled out. Assigning TCR associations to individual alleles was difficult when HLA alleles, especially DR and DQ, strongly co-occurred. In a later genetic analysis, a missense DCLRE1C variant was associated with V-gene and J-gene trimming of TCR beta chains, and the association was replicated in an independent cohort. A later analysis found that HLA-associated TCR beta chains were more clonally expanded and had lower generation probabilities than equally common non-associated chains. According to a later analysis, parvovirus B19, influenza, CMV and Epstein-Barr virus appeared linked to several top co-occurrence clusters. According to the authors, the approach could potentially be generalized to other disease states and immunological phenotypes. In a later analysis, most CMV-associated TCR beta chains were found to appear HLA-restricted, with HLA associations seemingly driven largely by CMV exposure.

The chain is encoded by TRBV6-6 joined to TRBJ2-3, with 7 bases aligning to TRBD2. This clonotype was sampled from a woman aged 40 to 50 in good health and CMV-seronegative. The sample comprised PBMCs. The CDR3 protein: CASSFPRAGDPDTQYF. The bases read TGTGCCAGCAGTTTCCCCAGGGCGGGAGATCCAGATACGCAGTATTTT.